This T cell receptor beta chain stems from a study of control samples from healthy donors and cancer patients. Using immunoSEQ multiplex PCR, the repertoire was profiled, and TCRdb retains in-frame clones only, with some absent. The sample records about 170,000 clones, just over 90% being singletons. Germline V lookup: CDR1 LGHNA, CDR2 YSLEER. The V end was cut by 2 bases, the J end by 5 bases, with 13 bases between. The CDR3 is made up of 15 amino acids. The sample consisted of blood. The rearrangement uses TRBV4-3 and TRBJ2-1; D is perhaps TRBD1 or TRBD2 (5 bases each). The TCR comes from a woman aged 55-70 years in good health. In DNA, the CDR3 is TGCGCCAGCAGCCAATCCGGGACCCTCGACAATGAGCAGTTCTTC. It is translated as CASSQSGTLDNEQFF.